A single count supports the clone carrying this TCR beta chain. Its antigen is still unknown. The authors' processing: ImmunoSEQ yielded junction-only sequences lacking quality scores, so filtering differed. This table comes from immunoSEQ multiplex PCR, and its TCRdb copy is limited to in-frame clones, with some not included. The D gene and trimming were derived from the DNA, and the V and J assignments and clone size from that table. Found here are some 200,000 clones, 65% of them singletons; the top ten hold approximately 10%. Germline CDR1 reads SGHVS; CDR2 reads FQNEAQ. Trimming stripped 5 bases from V and 0 bases from J, with 8 bases between. This CDR3 contains 14 residues. These data belong to a study of shared clonotypes between healthy human individuals. About the research overall: Per-donor plates numbered three CD4 naive, three CD4 memory, two CD8 naive and one CD8 memory.

Study conclusions and caveats: Larger estimated richness was generally seen in naive subsets than in memory subsets. Only blood was sampled; tissue repertoires likely differ.

The sample comprised memory CD4+ T cells sorted from blood. Subset noted: CD45RA-negative fraction. The V gene is TRBV7-8, the J gene TRBJ1-5; D not certain. The clonotype comes from a man between 25 and 39 years old in good health. As DNA, the CDR3 is TGTGCCAGCAGCAAGACTAATAGCAATCAGCCCCAGCATTTT. Amino acids: CASSKTNSNQPQHF. Full variable domain (rest looked up from reference TRBV7-8 and TRBJ1-5): GAGVSQSPRYKVAKRGQDVALRCDPISGHVSLFWYQQALGQGPEFLTYFQNEAQLDKSGLPSDRFFAERPEGSVSTLKIQRTQQEDSAVYLCASSKTNSNQPQHFGDGTRLSIL.